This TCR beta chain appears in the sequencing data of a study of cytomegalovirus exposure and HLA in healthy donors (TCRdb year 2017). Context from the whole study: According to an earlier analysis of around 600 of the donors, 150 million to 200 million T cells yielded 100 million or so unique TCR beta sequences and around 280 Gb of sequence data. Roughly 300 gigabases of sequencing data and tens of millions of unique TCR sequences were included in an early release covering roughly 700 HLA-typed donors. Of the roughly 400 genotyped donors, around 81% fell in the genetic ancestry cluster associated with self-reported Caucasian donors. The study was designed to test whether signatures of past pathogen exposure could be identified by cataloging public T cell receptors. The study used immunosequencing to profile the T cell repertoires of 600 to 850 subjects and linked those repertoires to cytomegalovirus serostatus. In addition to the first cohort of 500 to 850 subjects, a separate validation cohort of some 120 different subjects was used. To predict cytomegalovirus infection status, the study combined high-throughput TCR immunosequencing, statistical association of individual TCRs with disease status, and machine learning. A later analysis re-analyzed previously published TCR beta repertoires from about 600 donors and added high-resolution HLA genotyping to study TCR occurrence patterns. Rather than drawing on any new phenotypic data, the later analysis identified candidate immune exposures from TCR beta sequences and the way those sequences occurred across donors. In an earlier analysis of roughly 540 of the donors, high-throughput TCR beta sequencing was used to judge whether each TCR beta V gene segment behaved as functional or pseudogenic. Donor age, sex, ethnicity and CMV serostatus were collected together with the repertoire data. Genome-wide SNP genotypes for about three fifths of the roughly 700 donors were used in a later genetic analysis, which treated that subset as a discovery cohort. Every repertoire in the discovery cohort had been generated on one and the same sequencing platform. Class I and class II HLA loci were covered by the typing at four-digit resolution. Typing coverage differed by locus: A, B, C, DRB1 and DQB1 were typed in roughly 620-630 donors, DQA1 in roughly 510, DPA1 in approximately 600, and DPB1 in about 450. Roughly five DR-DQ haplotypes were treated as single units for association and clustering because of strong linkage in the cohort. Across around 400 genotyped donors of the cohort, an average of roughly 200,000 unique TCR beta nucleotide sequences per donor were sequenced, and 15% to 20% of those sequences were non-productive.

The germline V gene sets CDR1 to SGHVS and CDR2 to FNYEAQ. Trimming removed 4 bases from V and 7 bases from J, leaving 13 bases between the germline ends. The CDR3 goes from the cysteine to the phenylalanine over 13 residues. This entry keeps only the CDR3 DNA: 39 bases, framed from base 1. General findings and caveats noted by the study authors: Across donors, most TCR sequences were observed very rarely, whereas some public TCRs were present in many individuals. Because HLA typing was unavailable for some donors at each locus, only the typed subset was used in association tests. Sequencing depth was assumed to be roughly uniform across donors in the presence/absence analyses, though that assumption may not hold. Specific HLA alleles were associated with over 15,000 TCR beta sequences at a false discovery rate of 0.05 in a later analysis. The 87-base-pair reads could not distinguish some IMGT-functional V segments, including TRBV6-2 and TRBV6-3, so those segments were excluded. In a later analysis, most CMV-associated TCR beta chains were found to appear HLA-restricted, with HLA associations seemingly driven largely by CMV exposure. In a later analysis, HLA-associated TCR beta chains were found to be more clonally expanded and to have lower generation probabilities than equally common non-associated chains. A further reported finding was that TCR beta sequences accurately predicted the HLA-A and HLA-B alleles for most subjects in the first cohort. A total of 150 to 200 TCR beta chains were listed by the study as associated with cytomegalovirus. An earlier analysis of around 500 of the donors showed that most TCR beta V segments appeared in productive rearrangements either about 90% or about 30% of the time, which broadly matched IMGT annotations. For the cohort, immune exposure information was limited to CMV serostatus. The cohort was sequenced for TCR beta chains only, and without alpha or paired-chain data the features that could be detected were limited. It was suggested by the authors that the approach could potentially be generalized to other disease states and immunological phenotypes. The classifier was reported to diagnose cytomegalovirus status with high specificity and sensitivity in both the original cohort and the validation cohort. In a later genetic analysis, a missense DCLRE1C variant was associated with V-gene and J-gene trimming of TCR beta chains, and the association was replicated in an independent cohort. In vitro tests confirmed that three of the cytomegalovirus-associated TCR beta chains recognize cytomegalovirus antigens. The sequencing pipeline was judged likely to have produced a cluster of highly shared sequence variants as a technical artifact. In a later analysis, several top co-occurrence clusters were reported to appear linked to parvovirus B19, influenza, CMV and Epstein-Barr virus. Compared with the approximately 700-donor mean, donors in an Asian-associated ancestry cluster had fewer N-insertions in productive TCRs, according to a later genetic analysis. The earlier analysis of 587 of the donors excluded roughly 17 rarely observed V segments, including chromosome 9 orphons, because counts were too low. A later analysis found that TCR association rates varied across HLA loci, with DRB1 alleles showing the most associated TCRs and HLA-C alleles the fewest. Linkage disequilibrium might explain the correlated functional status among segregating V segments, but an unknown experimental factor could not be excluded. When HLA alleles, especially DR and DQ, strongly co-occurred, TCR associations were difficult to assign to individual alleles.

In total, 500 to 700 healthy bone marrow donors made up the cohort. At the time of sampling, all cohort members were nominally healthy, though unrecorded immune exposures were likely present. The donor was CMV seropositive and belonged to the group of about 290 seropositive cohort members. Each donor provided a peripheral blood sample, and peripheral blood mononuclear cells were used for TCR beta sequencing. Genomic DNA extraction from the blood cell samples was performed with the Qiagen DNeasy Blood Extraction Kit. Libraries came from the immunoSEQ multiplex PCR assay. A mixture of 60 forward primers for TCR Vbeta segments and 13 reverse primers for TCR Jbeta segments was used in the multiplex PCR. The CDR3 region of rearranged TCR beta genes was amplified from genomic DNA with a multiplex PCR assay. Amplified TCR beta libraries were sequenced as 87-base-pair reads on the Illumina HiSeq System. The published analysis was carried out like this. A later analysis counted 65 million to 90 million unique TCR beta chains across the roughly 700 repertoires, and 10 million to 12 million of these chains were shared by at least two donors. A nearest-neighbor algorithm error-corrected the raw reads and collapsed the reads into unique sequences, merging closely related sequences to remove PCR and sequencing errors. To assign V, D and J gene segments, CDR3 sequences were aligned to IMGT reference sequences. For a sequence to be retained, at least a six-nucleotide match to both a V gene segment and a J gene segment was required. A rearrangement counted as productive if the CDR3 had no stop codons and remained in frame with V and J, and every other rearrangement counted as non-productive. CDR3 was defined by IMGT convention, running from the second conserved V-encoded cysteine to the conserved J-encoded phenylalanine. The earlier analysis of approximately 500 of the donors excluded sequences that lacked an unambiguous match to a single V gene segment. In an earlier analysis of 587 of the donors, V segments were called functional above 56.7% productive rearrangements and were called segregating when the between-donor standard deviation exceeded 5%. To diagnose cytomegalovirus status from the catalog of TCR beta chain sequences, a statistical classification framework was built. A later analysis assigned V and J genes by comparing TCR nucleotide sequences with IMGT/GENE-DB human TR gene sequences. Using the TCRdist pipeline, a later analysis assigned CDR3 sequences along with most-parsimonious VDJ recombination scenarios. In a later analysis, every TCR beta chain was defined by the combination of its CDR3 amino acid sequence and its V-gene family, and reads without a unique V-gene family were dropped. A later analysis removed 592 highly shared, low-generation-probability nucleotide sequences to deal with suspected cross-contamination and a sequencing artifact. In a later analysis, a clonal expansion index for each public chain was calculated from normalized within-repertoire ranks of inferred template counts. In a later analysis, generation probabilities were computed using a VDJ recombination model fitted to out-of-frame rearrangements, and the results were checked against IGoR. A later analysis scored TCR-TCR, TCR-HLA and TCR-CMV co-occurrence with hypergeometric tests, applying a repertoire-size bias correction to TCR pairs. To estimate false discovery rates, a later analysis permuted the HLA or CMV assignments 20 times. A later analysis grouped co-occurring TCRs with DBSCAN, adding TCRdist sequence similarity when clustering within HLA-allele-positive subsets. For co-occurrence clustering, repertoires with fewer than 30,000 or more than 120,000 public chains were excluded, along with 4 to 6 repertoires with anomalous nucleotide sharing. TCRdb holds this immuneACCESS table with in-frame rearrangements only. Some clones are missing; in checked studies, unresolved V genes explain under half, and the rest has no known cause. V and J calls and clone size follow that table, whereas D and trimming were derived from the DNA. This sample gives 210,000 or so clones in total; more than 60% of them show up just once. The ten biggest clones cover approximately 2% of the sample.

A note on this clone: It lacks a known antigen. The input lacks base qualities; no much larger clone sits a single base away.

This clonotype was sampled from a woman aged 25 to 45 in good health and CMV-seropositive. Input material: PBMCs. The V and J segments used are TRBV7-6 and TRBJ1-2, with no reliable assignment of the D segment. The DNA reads TGTGCCAGCAGCTCCCAAGAGTACAGTGGCTACACCTTC. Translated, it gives CASSSQEYSGYTF.